The 25 T cell receptor beta chains below come from one sample, sequenced in a study of T-cell reconstitution after alpha-beta-depleted transplantation in children. It was with unique molecular identifiers that the TCRbeta library was prepared. Each CDR3 protein gets one entry after TCRdb re-called the PCR reads with MiXCR. Of 700,000 to 850,000 distinct CDR3 sequences in the sample, roughly 16% are singletons; the top ten hold roughly 5%. Sample: PBMCs, mostly from graft donor cells, taken 360 days after TCRalphabeta/CD19-depleted stem cell transplant. Receptor source: a male patient younger than 18 who had a stem cell transplant for acute lymphoblastic leukemia, so the T cells may come from the graft donor.

The gene calls are TRBV11-2 and TRBJ2-7; D call uncertain. This CDR3 comprises 14 residues. The V and J ends lost 1 base and 6 bases respectively, with 13 bases between them. Germline CDR1 and CDR2: SGHAT and FQNNGV. Here the CDR3 DNA reads TGTGCCAGCAGCTTAGGGGGTATTCGTCGCGAGCAGTACTTC. Amino acids: CASSLGGIRREQYF.

This clonotype was counted a few times. The chain couples TRBV10-3 to TRBJ2-1; D unclear. The CDR3 contains 11 residues. The V end lost 3 bases, the J end lost 5 bases, and 2 bases lay between the germline ends. From germline, CDR1 is ENHRY and CDR2 SYGVKD. The CDR3 sequence: CAISDNNEQFF. The CDR3 DNA reads TGTGCCATCAGTGATAACAATGAGCAGTTCTTC.

This clonotype occurred a few times. This chain connects TRBV5-1 to TRBJ2-3; 11 bases align to TRBD2. The J segment lost 3 bases and the V segment lost 4 bases, leaving 4 bases of the junction unmatched. The V gene's germline CDR1 is SGHRS and CDR2 YFSETQ. The CDR3 extends over 15 amino acids. CDR3 nucleotides: TGCGCCAGCAGCGCGACTAGCGGGATTACAGATACGCAGTATTTT. As protein: CASSATSGITDTQYF.

The V and J genes are TRBV5-1 and TRBJ2-1; TRBD2 aligns across 12 bases. CDR3 length equals 16 residues. From germline, CDR1 is SGHRS and CDR2 YFSETQ. The ends lost 3 bases at V and 9 bases at J; junction bases unmatched: 10. CDR3 region: CASSWASGRAHGEQFF. The CDR3 DNA reads TGCGCCAGCAGCTGGGCTAGCGGGAGGGCCCATGGTGAGCAGTTCTTC.

This clonotype occurred many times. V gene TRBV20-1 combines with J gene TRBJ2-5, with 7 bases that match TRBD1. This CDR3 has 14 amino acids. The trim removed 5 bases at V and 2 bases at J, leaving 8 bases unmatched. Germline V lookup: CDR1 DFQATT, CDR2 SNEGSKA (reference sequence). In nucleotides, the CDR3 is TGCAGTGCTCAGTCCCGGGACAGACAAGAGACCCAGTACTTC. Translating it yields CSAQSRDRQETQYF.

This clonotype has more than one count but fewer than ten. This chain links TRBV7-9 with TRBJ2-4, with 8 bases aligning to TRBD1. Germline loops: CDR1 SEHNR, CDR2 FQNEAQ (reference sequence). V shed 5 bases and J 9 bases; nucleotides not matched to a gene: 12. The CDR3 runs to 15 residues. The CDR3 reads CASSLRADRAGIQYF. The CDR3 bases are TGTGCCAGCAGCCTCCGCGCGGACAGGGCGGGCATTCAGTACTTC.

This clonotype came up many times. This chain links TRBV5-1 with TRBJ2-5; weak D call: TRBD2 (6 bases). Trimming removed 2 bases from V and 0 bases from J, with 8 bases in between. Germline-derived CDR1 and CDR2 are SGHRS and YFSETQ. CDR3 size: 14 residues. The CDR3 protein is CASSFPGDQETQYF. CDR3 DNA: TGCGCCAGCAGCTTTCCGGGAGACCAAGAGACCCAGTACTTC.

V usage is TRBV12-3 or TRBV12-4 and J usage is TRBJ2-5; 9 positions match TRBD1. V shed 6 bases and J 1 base; nucleotides not matched to a gene: 12. The CDR3 consists of 17 residues. This CDR3 reads CASRGIRDRDPQETQYF. The CDR3 DNA is TGTGCCAGCAGAGGGATCCGGGACAGGGACCCCCAAGAGACCCAGTACTTC.

Many counts were recorded for this clonotype. The chain employs TRBV12-3 or TRBV12-4 and TRBJ2-1, with TRBD2 as a possible D gene (6 bases). The CDR3 is 15 residues long. V was shortened by 6 bases and J by 8 bases, with 20 bases between the two germline ends. CDR3 in amino acids: CASSPGDLLMDEQFF. DNA for the CDR3: TGTGCCAGCAGCCCTGGGGACTTGTTAATGGATGAGCAGTTCTTC.

This clonotype was seen more than once but under ten times. V is TRBV25-1 and J is TRBJ2-2; 7 positions agree with TRBD1. Germline values: CDR1 MGHDK, CDR2 SYGVNS. The CDR3 length is 17 residues. The V gene end was trimmed by 2 bases and the J gene end by 1 base; junction bases not matched to a gene: 7. The CDR3 sequence: CASSEQRRTGNTGELFF. Written as DNA, the CDR3 is TGTGCCAGCAGTGAACAGAGACGGACAGGGAACACCGGGGAGCTGTTTTTT.

The genes are TRBV9 and TRBJ2-2; 7 nucleotides agree with TRBD1. CDR3 length: 17 amino acids. From germline, CDR1 is SGDLS and CDR2 YYNGEE. With 4 bases clipped from V and 0 bases from J, the junction kept 9 bases outside the gene matches. CDR3 DNA: TGTGCCAGCAGCACAAGAACAGGGGTTACGAACACCGGGGAGCTGTTTTTT. Residues: CASSTRTGVTNTGELFF.

This clonotype was detected a few times. CDR3 loop: CATSRDQRETDTQYF. The CDR3, as DNA: TGTGCCACCAGCAGAGATCAGCGTGAAACAGATACGCAGTATTTT. This sequence joins TRBV15 and TRBJ2-3; D ambiguous. This CDR3 is 15 amino acids long. CDR1 is LNHNV, CDR2 YYDKDF, per germline (reference sequence). The ends were cut back, 0 bases at V and 3 bases at J, with 10 bases in the middle.

This clonotype was observed a handful of times. The J gene is TRBJ2-7, the V gene TRBV6-6, with a possible D match to TRBD1 (6 bases). This CDR3 comprises 13 residues. Germline assignment: CDR1 MNHNY and CDR2 SVGAGI (reference sequence). Trimming cost V 6 bases and J 3 bases, with 12 bases left between them. CDR3 in amino acids: CASRPGTIYEQYF. DNA for the CDR3: TGTGCCAGCAGGCCTGGGACAATCTACGAGCAGTACTTC.

The sample holds many counts of this clonotype. The rearrangement uses TRBV12-3 or TRBV12-4 and TRBJ1-5; the match to TRBD1 covers 8 bases. This CDR3 is built from 14 residues. J lost 6 bases, V lost 5 bases, and 6 bases had no gene match. CDR3 region: CASSPGQGSQPQHF. The DNA for the CDR3 is TGTGCCAGCAGTCCTGGACAGGGAAGTCAGCCCCAGCATTTT.

The chain uses TRBV11-3 and TRBJ1-5; D ambiguous. Looked up from germline, CDR1 is SGHNT and CDR2 is YENEEA. The CDR3 totals 13 residues. Trimming took 7 bases from V and 7 from J, leaving 14 bases between them. CDR3 nucleotide sequence: TGTGCCAGCATGCAACCGGGTGGGCAGCCCCAGCATTTT. Protein sequence: CASMQPGGQPQHF. Based on the CDR3 plus reference TRBV11-3 and TRBJ1-5, the full variable domain is EAGVVQSPRYKIIEKKQPVAFWCNPISGHNTLYWYLQNLGQGPELLIRYENEEAVDDSQLPKDRFSAERLKGVDSTLKIQPAELGDSAVYLCASMQPGGQPQHFGDGTRLSIL.

This clonotype was observed a few times. The chain couples TRBV20-1 to TRBJ2-7; 12 bases agree with TRBD2. V shed 1 base, J shed 3 bases, and the junction held 4 bases outside the gene matches. The germline V gene encodes CDR1 DFQATT and CDR2 SNEGSKA (reference sequence). CDR3 length equals 15 residues. The CDR3 reads CSARGLAGAYYEQYF. In DNA, the CDR3 is TGCAGTGCTAGAGGACTAGCGGGGGCCTACTACGAGCAGTACTTC.

V gene TRBV15 combines with J gene TRBJ2-7; D uncertain. Germline lookup yields CDR1 LNHNV and CDR2 YYDKDF (reference sequence). The CDR3 has 15 residues. V was trimmed by 3 bases and J by 0 bases, leaving 12 bases between them. CDR3 amino acids: CATSRRTASSYEQYF. The CDR3 DNA follows: TGTGCCACCAGCAGGCGGACGGCTAGCTCCTACGAGCAGTACTTC.

This chain joins TRBV6-2 or TRBV6-3 and TRBJ1-4, with D uncertain. The CDR3 extends over 15 amino acids. Germline V gene lookup returns CDR1 MNHEY and CDR2 SVGEGT. V lost 3 bases, J lost 2 bases, and 10 bases lay in between. Here the CDR3 reads CASSYLAGTNEKLFF. CDR3 sequence (DNA): TGTGCCAGCAGTTATCTCGCGGGGACTAATGAAAAACTGTTTTTT.

This clonotype was seen ten or more times. The chain links TRBV28 to TRBJ2-7; tentative D call: TRBD1 (5 bases). Between the trimmed V and J ends, which lost 2 bases and 3 bases, there was a span of 14 bases. Germline CDR1 is MDHEN and CDR2 is SYDVKM. This CDR3 region has 15 residues. The CDR3 loop reads CASSLDPDNFYEQYF. DNA for the CDR3: TGTGCCAGCAGTTTAGACCCGGACAATTTCTACGAGCAGTACTTC.

The genes are TRBV5-1 and TRBJ2-1; TRBD2 aligns across 8 bases. Germline V gene sequence: CDR1 SGHRS, CDR2 YFSETQ. Losses at the gene ends were 4 bases for V and 7 bases for J; bases not matched to a gene: 10. This CDR3 has 15 residues. Here the CDR3 reads CASSGKRELLNEQFF. The CDR3 DNA follows: TGCGCCAGCAGCGGAAAGCGGGAGCTATTGAATGAGCAGTTCTTC.

This clonotype was observed a few times. The CDR3 DNA reads as TGTGCCATCAGTGAATGGGAGACCCCCACAGATACGCAGTATTTT. This sequence encodes CAISEWETPTDTQYF. The V gene is TRBV10-3, the J gene TRBJ2-3; the D gene is possibly TRBD2 (5 bases). The CDR3 is made up of 15 amino acids. The ends were cut back, 3 bases at V and 2 bases at J, with 12 bases in the middle. The germline V gene encodes CDR1 ENHRY and CDR2 SYGVKD.

The chain combines TRBV28 with TRBJ2-5; 7 nucleotides align to TRBD1. Germline values: CDR1 MDHEN, CDR2 SYDVKM. This CDR3 is 14 amino acids long. With 3 bases clipped from V and 5 bases from J, the junction kept 6 bases outside the gene matches. CDR3 nucleotide sequence: TGTGCCAGCAGTTTCCAGGGGGTAAAGGAGACCCAGTACTTC. It encodes CASSFQGVKETQYF.

This clonotype was observed many times. This sequence joins TRBV5-6 and TRBJ2-1, with 11 positions matching TRBD2. The CDR3 sequence is 18 residues long. Trimming took 0 bases from V and 3 from J; bases not matched to a gene: 8. CDR1 is SGHDT, CDR2 YYEEEE, per germline. The CDR3 here is CASSLGAGGTSGYNEQFF. CDR3 DNA sequence: TGTGCCAGCAGCTTGGGGGCGGGTGGGACTAGCGGCTACAATGAGCAGTTCTTC.

This clonotype has more than one count but fewer than ten. The rearrangement links TRBV7-3 to TRBJ2-1; TRBD2 matches at 11 bases. CDR3 size: 17 residues. V was clipped by 5 bases and J by 1 base; unmatched bases: 7. Germline V lookup: CDR1 SGHTA, CDR2 FQGTGA. CDR3 in DNA: TGTGCCAGCAGCCTGGCGACTAGCGGGGAATCCTACAATGAGCAGTTCTTC. Translated, it gives CASSLATSGESYNEQFF.

CDR3 sequence (DNA): TGCGCCAGCAGCTTCCCCGCACTAGCGGCCTCGAATGAGCAGTTCTTC. Its protein is CASSFPALAASNEQFF. The chain joins TRBV5-1 to TRBJ2-1; 8 bases align to TRBD2. The CDR3 runs 16 residues. V was pared by 2 bases and J by 7 bases, with 11 bases of the junction left unmatched. Per the germline V gene, CDR1 is SGHRS and CDR2 is YFSETQ. The full variable domain, completed using reference TRBV5-1 and TRBJ2-1, is KAGVTQTPRYLIKTRGQQVTLSCSPISGHRSVSWYQQTPGQGLQFLFEYFSETQRNKGNFPGRFSGRQFSNSRSEMNVSTLELGDSALYLCASSFPALAASNEQFFGPGTRLTVL.